This is a list of T cell receptor beta chains from one sample in a study of T-cell reconstitution after alpha-beta-depleted transplantation in children. MiXCR, applied by TCRdb to the PCR reads, yields one record per CDR3 protein. The data contain a few hundred thousand distinct CDR3 sequences, around 9.5% of them singletons. Sequencing used PBMCs from the stem cell graft donor, obtained from the stem cell graft. These receptor sequences come from a human donor who donated a stem cell graft to a child with acute lymphoblastic leukemia. The CDR3 runs from the conserved cysteine through the conserved F or W. The D gene is left open where the match is weak. Not all rows give a size; the values are once, few, many and, for expanded clones, a class.

V gene	J gene	clone size	D gene	CDR3 protein	CDR3 DNA
TRBV5-5	TRBJ2-7	NA	TRBD1	CASSFTGDYEQYF	TGTGCCAGCAGTTTCACAGGGGACTACGAGCAGTACTTC
TRBV19	TRBJ2-5	few	NA	CASLGETQYF	TGTGCCAGTCTGGGAGAGACCCAGTACTTC
TRBV5-1	TRBJ1-5	many	NA	CASSPGLIGTNQPQHF	TGCGCCAGCAGCCCCGGACTGATCGGGACTAATCAGCCCCAGCATTTT
TRBV5-1	TRBJ1-2	many	NA	CASSISTDGYTF	TGCGCCAGCAGTATTTCGACCGATGGCTACACCTTC
TRBV6-2/TRBV6-3	TRBJ2-5	few	NA	CASSYGQSSQETQYF	TGTGCCAGCAGTTATGGGCAGAGCTCCCAAGAGACCCAGTACTTC
TRBV27	TRBJ1-2	many	NA	CASSFAGVGPNYGYTF	TGTGCCAGCAGTTTTGCTGGAGTAGGCCCTAACTATGGCTACACCTTC
TRBV6-1	TRBJ2-7	many	NA	CASSLDLNSYEQYF	TGTGCCAGCAGCCTTGACTTAAACTCCTACGAGCAGTACTTC
TRBV11-2	TRBJ1-1	few	TRBD1	CASSLDWDRGRGAFF	TGTGCCAGCAGCTTAGATTGGGACAGGGGGCGGGGAGCTTTCTTT
TRBV7-8	TRBJ2-3	few	TRBD2	CASSLGGTMSLADTQYF	TGTGCCAGCAGCTTAGGCGGGACTATGAGTTTAGCAGATACGCAGTATTTT
TRBV15	TRBJ2-6	few	NA	CATSPRSSGANVLTF	TGTGCCACCAGCCCTCGAAGCTCTGGGGCCAACGTCCTGACTTTC
TRBV19	TRBJ2-1	NA	NA	CASSTPSFWQFF	TGTGCCAGTAGTACACCTAGCTTTTGGCAGTTCTTC
TRBV5-1	TRBJ2-4	many	NA	CASSLVGDSIQYF	TGCGCCAGCAGCTTGGTCGGGGATAGCATTCAGTACTTC
TRBV6-9	TRBJ2-7	NA	TRBD2	CASSSIRRFGTSGGGRSSYEQYF	TGTGCCAGCAGTTCTATTCGCCGCTTCGGGACTAGCGGGGGGGGACGGAGCTCCTACGAGCAGTACTTC
TRBV11-2	TRBJ2-7	many	NA	CASSPRQWGYYEQYF	TGTGCCAGCAGCCCAAGACAGTGGGGGTACTACGAGCAGTACTTC
TRBV7-6	TRBJ2-2	many	NA	CASSLEATGWNTGELFF	TGTGCCAGCAGCTTAGAGGCTACAGGGTGGAACACCGGGGAGCTGTTTTTT
TRBV20-1	TRBJ2-5	once	TRBD2	CSPRRSGGPSETQYF	TGCAGCCCCCGCAGGAGCGGGGGGCCCTCGGAGACCCAGTACTTC
TRBV5-1	TRBJ2-5	NA	NA	CASSLAVITFQETQYF	TGCGCCAGCAGCTTGGCCGTGATAACCTTCCAAGAGACCCAGTACTTC
TRBV27	TRBJ2-7	few	NA	CASSFWGYEQYF	TGTGCCAGCAGTTTCTGGGGCTACGAGCAGTACTTC
TRBV29-1	TRBJ2-1	many	NA	CSVTSLVTDNEQFF	TGCAGCGTTACCAGTCTCGTGACGGACAATGAGCAGTTCTTC
TRBV20-1	TRBJ2-7	NA	TRBD2	CSAWPKGGGPRSYEQYF	TGCAGTGCATGGCCTAAAGGCGGGGGGCCGCGCTCCTACGAGCAGTACTTC
TRBV12-3/TRBV12-4	TRBJ1-3	few	NA	CASRSDRGENTIYF	TGTGCCAGCAGGTCGGACCGGGGGGAAAACACCATATATTTT
TRBV4-3	TRBJ2-3	NA	NA	CASSQDAGSHSQYF	TGCGCCAGCAGCCAAGATGCAGGCAGCCATTCGCAGTATTTT
TRBV12-3/TRBV12-4	TRBJ2-3	many	NA	CASSLGQVEDTQYF	TGTGCCAGCAGTTTAGGGCAGGTGGAAGATACGCAGTATTTT
TRBV20-1	TRBJ1-5	NA	NA	CSATVGVSDQPQHF	TGCAGTGCCACGGTGGGGGTATCTGATCAGCCCCAGCATTTT
TRBV6-5	TRBJ1-1	NA	TRBD1	CASSYGDRGMNTEAFF	TGTGCCAGCAGTTACGGGGACAGGGGGATGAACACTGAAGCTTTCTTT
TRBV7-2	TRBJ2-3	many	TRBD2	CASSRLGGGAVDTQYF	TGTGCCAGCAGCCGACTCGGCGGGGGGGCCGTAGATACGCAGTATTTT
TRBV27	TRBJ1-1	NA	NA	CASILGGGEAFF	NA
TRBV6-5	TRBJ1-4	NA	NA	CASSYSTFAGPFEKRIF	TGTGCCAGCAGTTACTCGACATTCGCAGGGCCCTTTGAAAAAAGAATTTTT
TRBV7-2	TRBJ1-1	many	NA	CASSLGVGNTEAFF	TGTGCCAGCAGCTTAGGGGTGGGGAACACTGAAGCTTTCTTT
TRBV6-5	TRBJ2-4	NA	NA	CASSYSSYPKNIQYF	TGTGCCAGCAGTTACAGTAGTTACCCCAAAAACATTCAGTACTTC
TRBV10-3	TRBJ2-1	many	NA	CAISGSQDEQFF	TGTGCCATCAGTGGCTCACAGGATGAGCAGTTCTTC